The 30 T cell receptor beta chains below come from one sample, sequenced in a study of glioma-infiltrating T cells. TCR alpha and beta CDR3 regions were amplified from RNA using iRepertoire nested multiplex PCR. TCRdb reprocessed the multiplex PCR reads via MiXCR and lists one record per CDR3 protein. Of about 140,000 distinct CDR3 sequences listed, 39% are singletons. Sequencing was done on a sample of glioma tissue, nonneoplastic brain tissue, or PBMCs (not recorded which). The receptors were sampled from a human donor with low-grade glioma or glioblastoma, undergoing nonglioma brain surgery, or in good health (not recorded which).

This clonotype was seen a handful of times. The rearrangement uses TRBV4-2 and TRBJ2-5; D might be TRBD1 (5 bases). V dropped 3 bases and J dropped 4 bases, with 9 bases sitting between them. Germline CDR1 is LGHNA and CDR2 is YNFKEQ. The CDR3 is made up of 13 amino acids. The CDR3 protein is CASSQQGAETQYF. In nucleotides, the CDR3 is TGTGCCAGCAGCCAGCAGGGTGCAGAGACCCAGTACTTC.

The CDR3 DNA sequence: TGTGCCAGCAGCTACGTTCCGGATGGCGAGCAGTACTTC. Translated: CASSYVPDGEQYF. V gene TRBV27 combines with J gene TRBJ2-7; D is unresolved. This CDR3 has 13 residues. V lost 6 bases to trimming and J lost 6 bases, with 15 bases between them. CDR1 and CDR2 (germline): MNHEY, SMNVEV (reference sequence).

The chain recombines TRBV3-1 with TRBJ2-5, with D possibly being TRBD2 (6 bases). V shed 3 bases and J shed 2 bases, with 13 bases lying between them. The CDR3 length is 15 residues. CDR1 and CDR2 from the germline V gene are LGHDT and YNNKEL (reference sequence). CDR3 coding DNA: TGTGCCAGCAGCCACCTCTTCCGGGGGCAAGAGACCCAGTACTTC. Translating gives CASSHLFRGQETQYF.

This clonotype was found many times. This chain uses TRBV6-1 with TRBJ2-1; D not resolved. The V end lost 6 bases, the J end lost 4 bases, and 4 bases lay between the germline ends. The germline V gene encodes CDR1 MNHNS and CDR2 SASEGT. The CDR3 runs 11 residues. This chain's CDR3 is CASSQYNEQFF. In DNA form, the CDR3 reads TGTGCCAGCAGCCAATACAATGAGCAGTTCTTC.

This clonotype has ten or more counts. The V call is TRBV7-9, the J call TRBJ1-1; D is uncertain. V was clipped by 5 bases and J by 2 bases, with 9 bases between them. The germline V gene has CDR1 SEHNR and CDR2 FQNEAQ (reference sequence). The CDR3 is 13 residues long. The CDR3 nucleotides are TGTGCCAGCAGCGCCACAGCTAACACTGAAGCTTTCTTT. It is translated as CASSATANTEAFF. The entire variable domain, with the rest obtained from reference TRBV7-9 and TRBJ1-1, is as follows: DTGVSQNPRHKITKRGQNVTFRCDPISEHNRLYWYRQTLGQGPEFLTYFQNEAQLEKSRLLSDRFSAERPKGSFSTLEIQRTEQGDSAMYLCASSATANTEAFFGQGTRLTVV.

The genes are TRBV20-1 and TRBJ2-7; maybe TRBD1 (6 bases). Per germline, CDR1 DFQATT and CDR2 SNEGSKA (reference sequence). The ends were cut back, 1 base at V and 0 bases at J, with 16 bases in the middle. The CDR3 runs 16 residues. The CDR3 is CSARGDTVLYSYEQYF. The CDR3 DNA is TGCAGTGCTAGAGGGGACACAGTACTCTACTCCTACGAGCAGTACTTC.

Only a few counts were recorded for this clonotype. The chain recombines TRBV28 with TRBJ2-1; 9 nucleotides agree with TRBD2. CDR1 and CDR2 from the germline V gene are MDHEN and SYDVKM. The CDR3 has 15 amino acids. J lost 1 base, V lost 8 bases, and 6 bases had no gene match. CDR3 sequence (DNA): TGTGCCAGCGCCGCTAGCGGGAAATCCTACAATGAGCAGTTCTTC. It is translated as CASAASGKSYNEQFF.

The chain combines TRBV27 with TRBJ2-7; possible D gene TRBD1, 6 bases. The germline gives CDR1 MNHEY, CDR2 SMNVEV (reference sequence). The CDR3 is 14 residues long. V gave up 5 bases and J gave up 3 bases, with 14 bases separating them. The CDR3 coding sequence is TGTGCCAGCAGTCCAAGACAGGCCAACTACGAGCAGTACTTC. Its protein product is CASSPRQANYEQYF.

This clonotype was counted only a few times. The chain uses TRBV28 and TRBJ1-5; D unclear. V shed 1 base and J shed 5 bases, with 12 bases lying between them. CDR3 length: 15 residues. Germline loops: CDR1 MDHEN, CDR2 SYDVKM. The CDR3 DNA is TGTGCCAGCAGTTTATTACCCCAGAGGGATCAGCCCCAGCATTTT. Encoded protein: CASSLLPQRDQPQHF.

This clonotype was recorded many times. The rearrangement links TRBV20-1 to TRBJ2-3; D is perhaps TRBD1 or TRBD2 (5 bases each). Looked up from germline, CDR1 is DFQATT and CDR2 is SNEGSKA (reference sequence). Trimming took 5 bases from V and 6 from J, leaving 12 bases between them. The CDR3 totals 12 residues. The CDR3 sequence: CSAGVWGDTQYF. DNA for the CDR3: TGCAGTGCTGGTGTTTGGGGGGATACGCAGTATTTT.

This clonotype was detected only a few times. The chain has TRBV20-1 and TRBJ1-1; D may be TRBD1 (5 bases). CDR1 and CDR2 from the germline V gene are DFQATT and SNEGSKA (reference sequence). The CDR3 length is 12 residues. Trimming cost V 6 bases and J 11 bases, with 19 bases left between them. CDR3 sequence reads: CSARQPALSAFF. The CDR3 region has the DNA TGCAGTGCCCGACAGCCGGCACTCTCCGCTTTCTTT.

About this clonotype itself: A much larger clone lies a single base off, so this may be a read error. The chain combines TRBV6-2 or TRBV6-3 with TRBJ1-2, with D hard to call. Per the germline V gene, CDR1 is MNHEY and CDR2 is SVGEGT. CDR3 length: 13 amino acids. The CDR3 DNA reads as TGTACCAGCAGTTACGGGCTGCGTGGAGGCTACACCTTC. Translating gives CTSSYGLRGGYTF.

The chain employs TRBV7-2 and TRBJ2-7, with D possibly TRBD2 on 5 matching bases. CDR3 length: 14 amino acids. V was cut by 6 bases and J by 2 bases, with 14 bases left in between. The germline CDR1 and CDR2 sequences are SGHTA and FQGNSA. The CDR3 protein is CASSLAGLTYEQYF. CDR3 DNA: TGTGCCAGCAGTTTGGCAGGACTCACCTACGAGCAGTACTTC.

The J gene is TRBJ1-5, the V gene TRBV12-3 or TRBV12-4; 8 bases are a match to TRBD1. Trimming cost V 6 bases and J 0 bases; bases outside gene matches: 4. The CDR3 sequence is 15 residues long. As DNA, the CDR3 is TGTGCCAGCAGCTCAGGGGGCCTTAGCAATCAGCCCCAGCATTTT. Translation: CASSSGGLSNQPQHF.

The chain links TRBV4-1 to TRBJ2-5, with 8 positions matching TRBD2. Germline assignment: CDR1 MGHRA and CDR2 YSYEKL. J was trimmed by 3 bases and V by 1 base; bases with no gene match: 10. This CDR3 region has 17 residues. This CDR3 is CASSQGYNGAGEETQYF. CDR3 coding DNA: TGCGCCAGCAGCCAAGGGTATAATGGAGCGGGAGAAGAGACCCAGTACTTC.

This clonotype has a handful of counts. It is unclear where the CDR3 begins or ends on the DNA, so no DNA is shown, and the CDR3 is as TCRdb lists it. The chain is built from TRBV6-1 and TRBJ2-7; the D segment call TRBD1 is taken from the table without a DNA check. The CDR3 has 14 amino acids, counting both end residues. Germline V CDR1 and CDR2: MNHNS, SASEGT. The CDR3 sequence: CASSTSTGGYEQYF.

The genes are TRBV6-2 or TRBV6-3 and TRBJ1-5; 8 nucleotides align to TRBD1. The CDR3 is 13 residues long. With V trimmed by 4 bases and J by 6 bases, 2 bases remained unmatched. From germline, CDR1 is MNHEY and CDR2 SVGEGT. CDR3 DNA: TGTGCCAGCAGTTCAGGGGGCGGTCAGCCCCAGCATTTT. Its protein is CASSSGGGQPQHF.

This clonotype was detected a few times. The chain has TRBV28 and TRBJ2-5; a possible D gene is TRBD1 (5 bases). Germline CDR1 MDHEN, CDR2 SYDVKM. There are 15 residues in the CDR3. The V and J ends lost 7 bases and 2 bases respectively, with 17 bases between them. The CDR3 DNA reads TGTGCCAGCACGACTGACCTGGGGCCGCAAGAGACCCAGTACTTC. Translating it yields CASTTDLGPQETQYF.

The rearrangement links TRBV20-1 to TRBJ1-5; D gene ambiguous. Germline CDR1 reads DFQATT; CDR2 reads SNEGSKA (reference sequence). The CDR3 has 12 amino acids. The V end was cut by 6 bases, the J end by 4 bases, with 10 bases between. The CDR3, as DNA: TGCAGTGCCCGCTGGGCAAATCAGCCCCAGCATTTT. It specifies CSARWANQPQHF.

The sample holds many counts of this clonotype. CDR3 sequence (DNA): TGTGCCAGCGTAATGAACACTGAAGCTTTCTTT. It is translated as CASVMNTEAFF. The chain joins TRBV27 to TRBJ1-1; no clear D. Germline lookup yields CDR1 MNHEY and CDR2 SMNVEV (reference sequence). Trimming pared 8 bases from V and 0 bases from J, leaving 4 bases between. CDR3 length: 11 amino acids.

The chain is built from TRBV20-1 and TRBJ2-1; D uncertain. Looked up from germline, CDR1 is DFQATT and CDR2 is SNEGSKA (reference sequence). V was shortened by 0 bases and J by 4 bases, with 7 bases between the two germline ends. The CDR3 extends over 13 amino acids. CDR3 bases: TGCAGTGCTAGAGATGGAAGGTACAATGAGCAGTTCTTC. This translates into CSARDGRYNEQFF.

The chain recombines TRBV7-6 with TRBJ1-3; D ambiguous. This CDR3 spans 14 amino acids. Deletions cut 2 bases from V and 0 bases from J, with 5 bases between. Germline V gene lookup returns CDR1 SGHVS and CDR2 FNYEAQ. For the CDR3, the DNA is TGTGCCAGCAGCTTATCAGTCTCTGGAAACACCATATATTTT. Its translation is CASSLSVSGNTIYF.

This clonotype was picked up many times. The chain links TRBV6-1 to TRBJ2-3; no clear D. Germline V gives CDR1 MNHNS, CDR2 SASEGT. Trimming removed 3 bases from V and 7 bases from J, with 5 bases in between. The CDR3 sequence is 11 residues long. CDR3 coding DNA: TGTGCCAGCAGTGAGCAGTATACGCAGTATTTT. The encoded protein is CASSEQYTQYF.

The chain recombines TRBV27 with TRBJ2-1; 10 bases line up with TRBD2. The junction had 3 bases not matched to a gene; V was cut back by 3 bases and J by 4 bases. CDR3 length: 15 amino acids. From germline, CDR1 is MNHEY and CDR2 SMNVEV (reference sequence). The chain's CDR3 is CASSFTSGKYNEQFF. The CDR3 region has the DNA TGTGCCAGCAGTTTCACTAGCGGGAAATACAATGAGCAGTTCTTC.

The sample holds a few counts of this clonotype. The chain couples TRBV24-1 to TRBJ2-1; unclear D gene. Trimming stripped 3 bases from V and 10 bases from J, with 9 bases between. Germline CDR1 KGHDR, CDR2 SFDVKD. The CDR3 spans 12 residues. Written as DNA, the CDR3 is TGTGCCACCAGTGATCCACTGAGAGAGCAGTTCTTC. Its translation: CATSDPLREQFF.

This rearrangement joins TRBV7-3 to TRBJ2-3, with D tentatively TRBD2 (6 bases). Trimming removed 6 bases from V and 4 bases from J, with 17 bases in between. The CDR3 sequence is 15 residues long. Germline CDR1 is SGHTA and CDR2 is FQGTGA. The CDR3 region has the DNA TGTGCCAGCAGTCGAACTAGCATGAGAGCAGATACGCAGTATTTT. Protein: CASSRTSMRADTQYF.

The chain recombines TRBV6-1 with TRBJ1-1, with D uncertain. The V end was cut by 1 base, the J end by 0 bases, with 6 bases between. CDR3 length: 14 residues. CDR1 MNHNS and CDR2 SASEGT come from the germline V gene. The CDR3 DNA reads as TGTGCCAGCAGTGAAGACACCTTGAACACTGAAGCTTTCTTT. Translated: CASSEDTLNTEAFF.

The chain uses TRBV6-1 and TRBJ1-3, with 8 bases lining up with TRBD1. CDR1 is MNHNS, CDR2 SASEGT, per germline. Trimming at V came to 10 bases and at J to 5 bases, leaving 13 bases not matched to a gene. The CDR3 spans 15 residues. CDR3 sequence (DNA): TGTGCCACCCGTGGACAGGGACCACGGAGAAACACCATATATTTT. Protein: CATRGQGPRRNTIYF.

This clonotype has a handful of counts. This sequence joins TRBV7-3 and TRBJ2-1, with TRBD2 matching 12 bases. The CDR3 has 15 amino acids. Germline CDR1 SGHTA, CDR2 FQGTGA. J was trimmed by 9 bases and V by 0 bases; bases with no gene match: 3. CDR3 in amino acids: CASSLTGLAGGEQFF. The CDR3 DNA reads as TGTGCCAGCAGCTTAACGGGACTAGCGGGCGGTGAGCAGTTCTTC.

The chain recombines TRBV2 with TRBJ1-5; D might be TRBD1 (5 bases). V shed 5 bases and J shed 3 bases, with 14 bases lying between them. This CDR3 has 15 residues. Germline loops: CDR1 SNHLY, CDR2 FYNNEI. CDR3 amino acids: CASSRQGNDNQPQHF. In nucleotides, the CDR3 is TGTGCCAGCAGTCGTCAGGGCAATGACAATCAGCCCCAGCATTTT.